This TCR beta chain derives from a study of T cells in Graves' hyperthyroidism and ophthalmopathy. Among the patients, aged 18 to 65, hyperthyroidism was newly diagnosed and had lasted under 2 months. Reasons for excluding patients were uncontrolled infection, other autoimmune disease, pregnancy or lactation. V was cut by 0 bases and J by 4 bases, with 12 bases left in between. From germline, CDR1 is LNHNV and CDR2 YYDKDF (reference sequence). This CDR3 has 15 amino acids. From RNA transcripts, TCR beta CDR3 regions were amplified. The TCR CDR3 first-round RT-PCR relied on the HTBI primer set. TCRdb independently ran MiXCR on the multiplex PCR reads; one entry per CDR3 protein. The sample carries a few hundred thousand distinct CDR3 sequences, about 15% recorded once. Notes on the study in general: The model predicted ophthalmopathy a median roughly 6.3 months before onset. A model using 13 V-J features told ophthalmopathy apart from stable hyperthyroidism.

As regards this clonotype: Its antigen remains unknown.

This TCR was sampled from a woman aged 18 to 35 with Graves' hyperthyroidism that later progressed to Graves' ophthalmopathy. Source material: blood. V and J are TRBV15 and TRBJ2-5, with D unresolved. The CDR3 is CATSREQSGPETQYF. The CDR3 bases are TGTGCCACCAGCAGAGAGCAATCCGGGCCAGAGACCCAGTACTTC.